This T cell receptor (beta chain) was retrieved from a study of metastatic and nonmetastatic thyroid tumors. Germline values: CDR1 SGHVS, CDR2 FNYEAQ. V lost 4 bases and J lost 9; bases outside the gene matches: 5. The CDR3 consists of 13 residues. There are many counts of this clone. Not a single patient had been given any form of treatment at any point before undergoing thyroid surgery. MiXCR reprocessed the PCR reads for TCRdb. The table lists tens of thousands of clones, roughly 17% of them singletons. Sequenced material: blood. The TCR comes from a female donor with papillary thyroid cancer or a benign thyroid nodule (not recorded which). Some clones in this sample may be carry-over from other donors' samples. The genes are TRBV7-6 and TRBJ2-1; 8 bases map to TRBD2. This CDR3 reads CASSSSGGGEQFF. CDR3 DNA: TGTGCCAGCAGCTCCTCCGGGGGGGGTGAGCAGTTCTTC.